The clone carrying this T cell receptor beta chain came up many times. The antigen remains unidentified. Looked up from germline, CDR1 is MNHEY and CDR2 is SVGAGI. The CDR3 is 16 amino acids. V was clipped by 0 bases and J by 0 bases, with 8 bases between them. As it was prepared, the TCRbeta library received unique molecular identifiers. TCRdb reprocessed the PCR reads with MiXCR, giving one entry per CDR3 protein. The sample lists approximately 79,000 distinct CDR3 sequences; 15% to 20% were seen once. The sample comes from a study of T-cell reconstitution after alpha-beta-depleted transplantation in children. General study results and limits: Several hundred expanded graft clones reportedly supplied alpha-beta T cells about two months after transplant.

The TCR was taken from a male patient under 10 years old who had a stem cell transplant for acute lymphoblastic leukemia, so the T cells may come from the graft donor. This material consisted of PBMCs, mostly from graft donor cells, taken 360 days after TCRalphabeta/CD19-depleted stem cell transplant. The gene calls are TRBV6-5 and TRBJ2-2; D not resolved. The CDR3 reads CASSYSIATNTGELFF. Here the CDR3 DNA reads TGTGCCAGCAGTTACTCGATTGCGACGAACACCGGGGAGCTGTTTTTT.